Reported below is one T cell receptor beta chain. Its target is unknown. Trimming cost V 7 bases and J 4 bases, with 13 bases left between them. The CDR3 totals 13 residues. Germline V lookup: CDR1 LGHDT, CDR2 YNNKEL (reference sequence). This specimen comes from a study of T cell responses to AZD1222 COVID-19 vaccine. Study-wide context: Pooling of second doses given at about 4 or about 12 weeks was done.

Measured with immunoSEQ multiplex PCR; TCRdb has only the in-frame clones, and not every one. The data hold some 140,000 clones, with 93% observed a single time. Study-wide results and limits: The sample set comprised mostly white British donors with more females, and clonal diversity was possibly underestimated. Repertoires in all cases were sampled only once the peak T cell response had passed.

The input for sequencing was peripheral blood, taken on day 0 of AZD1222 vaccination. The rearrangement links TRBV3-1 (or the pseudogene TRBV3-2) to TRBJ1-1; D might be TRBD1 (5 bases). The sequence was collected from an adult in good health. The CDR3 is CASISGPGTEAFF. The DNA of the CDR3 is TGTGCCAGCATCTCGGGACCCGGCACTGAAGCTTTCTTT.